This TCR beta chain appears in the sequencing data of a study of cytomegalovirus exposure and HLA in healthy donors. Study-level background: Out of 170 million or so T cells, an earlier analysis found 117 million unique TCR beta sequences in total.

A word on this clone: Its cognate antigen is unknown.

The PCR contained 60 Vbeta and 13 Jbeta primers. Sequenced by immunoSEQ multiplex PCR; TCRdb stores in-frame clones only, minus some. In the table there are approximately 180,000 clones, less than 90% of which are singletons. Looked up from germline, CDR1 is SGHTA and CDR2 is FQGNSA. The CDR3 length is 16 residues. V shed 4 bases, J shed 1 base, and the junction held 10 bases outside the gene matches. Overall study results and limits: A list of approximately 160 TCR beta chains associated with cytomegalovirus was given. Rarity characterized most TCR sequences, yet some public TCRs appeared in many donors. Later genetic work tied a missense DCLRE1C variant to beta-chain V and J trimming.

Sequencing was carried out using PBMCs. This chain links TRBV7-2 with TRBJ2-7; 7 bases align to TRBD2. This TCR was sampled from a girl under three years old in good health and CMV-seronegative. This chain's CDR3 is CASSSPWGGFSYEQYF. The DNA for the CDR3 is TGTGCCAGCAGCTCCCCCTGGGGGGGGTTTTCCTACGAGCAGTACTTC.